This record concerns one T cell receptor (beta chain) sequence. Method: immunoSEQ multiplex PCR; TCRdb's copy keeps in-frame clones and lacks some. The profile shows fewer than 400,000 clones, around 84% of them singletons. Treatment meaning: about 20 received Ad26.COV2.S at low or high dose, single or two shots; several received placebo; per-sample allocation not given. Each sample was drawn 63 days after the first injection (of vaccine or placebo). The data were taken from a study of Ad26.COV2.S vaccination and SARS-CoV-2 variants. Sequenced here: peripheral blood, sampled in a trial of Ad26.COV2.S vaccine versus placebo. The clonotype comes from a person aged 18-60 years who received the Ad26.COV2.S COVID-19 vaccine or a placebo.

The CDR3 protein is CATSSGGGLTEAFF. The CDR3 DNA is TGTGCCACCAGCAGTGGCGGGGGTCTGACTGAAGCTTTCTTT. V gene TRBV15 combines with J gene TRBJ1-1; D might be TRBD1 (5 bases). The V gene's germline CDR1 is LNHNV and CDR2 YYDKDF (reference sequence). Trimming shortened V by 3 bases and J by 5 bases, and 13 bases separated the two germline ends. The CDR3 length is 14 residues.